This T cell receptor beta chain was identified during a study of glioma-infiltrating T cells after dendritic cell vaccination. As to this clone: Its cognate antigen is unknown. At one end the junction does not follow the germline gene, possibly because of a read error.

Libraries were prepared by immunoSEQ multiplex PCR; TCRdb keeps only in-frame clonotypes and omits some of them. This table holds around 62,000 clones, around four fifths found once. Per germline, CDR1 MNHNY and CDR2 SVGAGI (reference sequence). This CDR3 comprises 13 residues. Broader study findings: Estimated pretreatment TIL content predicted outcome after dendritic cell vaccination.

The V gene is TRBV6-6, the J gene TRBJ1-2, with D perhaps TRBD1 (5 bases). Sample: blood, taken before dendritic cell vaccination. This sequence was found in a human donor with glioblastoma. CDR3 protein: CATPGSLISGYAF. CDR3 DNA sequence: TGTGCCACCCCAGGGTCTTTGATTTCTGGCTACGCCTTC.